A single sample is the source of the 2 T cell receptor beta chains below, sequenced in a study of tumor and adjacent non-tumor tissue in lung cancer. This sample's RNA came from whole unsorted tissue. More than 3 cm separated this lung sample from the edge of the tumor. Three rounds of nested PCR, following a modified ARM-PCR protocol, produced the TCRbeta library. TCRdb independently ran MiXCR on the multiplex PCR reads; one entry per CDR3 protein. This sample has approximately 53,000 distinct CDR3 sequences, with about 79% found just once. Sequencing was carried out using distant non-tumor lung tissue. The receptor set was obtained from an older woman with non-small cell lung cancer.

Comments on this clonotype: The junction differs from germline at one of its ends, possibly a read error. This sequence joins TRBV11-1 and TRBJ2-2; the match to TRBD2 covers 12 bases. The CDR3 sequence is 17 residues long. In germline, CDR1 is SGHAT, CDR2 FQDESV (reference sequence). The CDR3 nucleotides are TGTGTCAGCAACCCACGACTAGCGGGAGAATCCACCGGGGAGCTGTTTTTT. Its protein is CVSNPRLAGESTGELFF.

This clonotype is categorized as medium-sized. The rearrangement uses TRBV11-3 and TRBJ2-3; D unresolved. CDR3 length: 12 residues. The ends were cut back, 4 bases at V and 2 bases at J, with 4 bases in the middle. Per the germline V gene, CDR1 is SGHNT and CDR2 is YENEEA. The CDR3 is CASSSDTDTQYF. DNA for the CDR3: TGTGCCAGCAGCTCCGACACAGATACGCAGTATTTT.